A selection of T cell receptor beta chains follows, all from one sample in a study of blood T cell repertoires in COVID-19. Clones were read by immunoSEQ multiplex PCR, and TCRdb kept only the in-frame ones, dropping some. The sample includes under 200,000 clones, 80% to 85% of them seen just once. The sample consisted of peripheral blood. Every receptor here comes from a woman of 80 years or more with active or convalescent COVID-19. Each CDR3 is given with its conserved first and last residue. A D gene is named only where the DNA matches it firmly. Size values are once, few and many counts, or a class for expanded clones, and some rows have none.

V gene	clone size	D gene	J gene	CDR3 DNA	CDR3 protein
TRBV19	few	NA	TRBJ1-2	TGTGCCAGTAGTATGAGTCCGGGAGAGAGCCACTATGGCTACACCTTC	CASSMSPGESHYGYTF
TRBV4-3	NA	NA	TRBJ1-4	TGCGCCAGCAGCCAAGAGGGGGGGCCACCAAATGAAAAACTGTTTTTT	CASSQEGGPPNEKLFF
TRBV12-5	NA	NA	TRBJ2-1	TGTGCTAGTGGTTTGAGTTCCAGGGGCCCCCAGACATACAATGAGCAGTTCTTC	CASGLSSRGPQTYNEQFF
TRBV28	NA	NA	TRBJ2-7	TGTGCCAGCAGGGGGACGGGACACTACGAGCAGTACTTC	CASRGTGHYEQYF
TRBV4-1	NA	NA	TRBJ2-5	TGCGCCAGCAGCCATCAGACGGGAGAGACCCAGTACTTC	CASSHQTGETQYF
TRBV18	NA	TRBD1	TRBJ1-4	TGTGCCAGCTCACCCGGGACAGGGCTCCCTAAGGATGAAAAACTGTTTTTT	CASSPGTGLPKDEKLFF
TRBV5-4	NA	TRBD1	TRBJ1-2	TGTGCCAGCAGCTTGGCAGGGGGATATGGCTACACCTTC	CASSLAGGYGYTF
TRBV15	NA	TRBD1	TRBJ1-6	TGTGCCACCAGCAGCACAGGGGCACCCCTCCACTTT	CATSSTGAPLHF
TRBV19	NA	TRBD1	TRBJ1-5	TGTGCCAGTAAAGCCGACAGGGGAGGTCACCAGCCCCAGCATTTT	CASKADRGGHQPQHF
TRBV19	NA	TRBD1	TRBJ2-7	TGTGCCAGTAGTCCAATTGACAGGGGAGGTTACTACGAGCAGTACTTC	CASSPIDRGGYYEQYF
TRBV6-2/TRBV6-3	NA	NA	TRBJ1-2	TGTGCCAGCAGTTACTCGAACAGAAACTATGGCTACACCTTC	CASSYSNRNYGYTF
TRBV6-5	few	NA	TRBJ1-4	TGTGCCAGCAAGTTCGGGGAAAAACTGTTTTTT	CASKFGEKLFF
TRBV27	NA	NA	TRBJ1-4	TGTGCCAGCAGTTCCGCCTTGGGAACGGGGGAAAAACTGTTTTTT	CASSSALGTGEKLFF
TRBV7-2	NA	NA	TRBJ1-2	TGTGCCAGCAGCTTAGCGTCGGAACGGACAGAGTCTAACTATGGCTACACCTTC	CASSLASERTESNYGYTF
TRBV4-1	NA	TRBD1	TRBJ2-7	TGCGCCAAGACCCCCGACAGGGATTCCTACGAGCAGTACTTC	CAKTPDRDSYEQYF
TRBV7-2	NA	NA	TRBJ2-7	TGTGCCAGCAGCTTAGCGCTCGGGATCACCTACGAGCAGTACTTC	CASSLALGITYEQYF
TRBV14	NA	NA	TRBJ1-2	TGTGCCAGCAGCCCCGGGGAGGGCTACACCTTC	CASSPGEGYTF
TRBV2	NA	TRBD2	TRBJ2-5	TGTGCCAGCAGGCCCGGGAGGTCTTCTCAAGGCCGGGAGACCCAGTACTTC	CASRPGRSSQGRETQYF
TRBV6-5	NA	TRBD1	TRBJ2-2	TGTGCCAGCAGTCCGATACAGGGGGCGGGCGTGGAGCTGTTTTTT	CASSPIQGAGVELFF
TRBV18	NA	NA	TRBJ1-2	TGTGCCAGCTCACCCGGCAGGGCGGATGGCTACACCTTC	CASSPGRADGYTF
TRBV5-6	NA	NA	TRBJ1-1	TGTGCCAGCAGCCCTCTTAGTGGGAGGGCGGACACTGAAGCTTTCTTT	CASSPLSGRADTEAFF
TRBV7-2	NA	TRBD1	TRBJ1-3	TGTGCCAGCAGCTTCTCTCAGGGGGCTGGAAACACCATATATTTT	CASSFSQGAGNTIYF
TRBV4-1	NA	TRBD1	TRBJ2-3	TGCGCCAGCAGCCAAGAAGGCAGGGGGCGCACAGATACGCAGTATTTT	CASSQEGRGRTDTQYF
TRBV7-2	once	TRBD1	TRBJ2-1	TGTGCCAGCAGCTTAGGGACAGGGAACAATGAGCAGTTCTTC	CASSLGTGNNEQFF
TRBV19	NA	NA	TRBJ1-4	TGTGCCAGTAAGAACCTCGCTAGAGAAAAACTGTTTTTT	CASKNLAREKLFF
TRBV19	NA	TRBD1	TRBJ1-2	TGTGCCAGTAGCAGTCTTCGGGGACAGGTCGGGTATGGCTACACCTTC	CASSSLRGQVGYGYTF
TRBV3-1/TRBV3-2	NA	TRBD1	TRBJ1-3	TGTGCCAGCAGCTTCGGACAGGTCTACAGGGGAAACACCATATATTTT	CASSFGQVYRGNTIYF
TRBV6-5	NA	TRBD1	TRBJ2-7	TGTGCCAGCAGTAAGGGACAGATTTCCTACGAGCAGTACTTC	CASSKGQISYEQYF
TRBV19	once	NA	TRBJ1-2	TGTGCCAGTAGTATTGAGGGCAACTATGGCTACACCTTC	CASSIEGNYGYTF
TRBV2	NA	NA	TRBJ1-1	TGTGCCAGCCGTATCCGCACCGAACTTTCGACTGAAGCTTTCTTT	CASRIRTELSTEAFF
TRBV4-1	NA	NA	TRBJ1-2	TGCGCCAGCAGCCGAGAGGAGACAGGAAGGTATGGCTACACCTTC	CASSREETGRYGYTF
TRBV7-8	NA	TRBD1	TRBJ1-3	TGTGCCAGCAGCTTAACAGGGGTCGGAAACACCATATATTTT	CASSLTGVGNTIYF
TRBV4-3	NA	NA	TRBJ1-2	TGCGCCAGCAGCCCCTCCGGAATGGGGGCTCGGGGCTATGGCTACACCTTC	CASSPSGMGARGYGYTF
TRBV19	NA	TRBD2	TRBJ2-7	TGTGCCAGTAGTTATAGCGGGGGCCTCTCCTACGAGCAGTACTTC	CASSYSGGLSYEQYF
TRBV19	NA	NA	TRBJ1-6	TGTGCCAGTAGATTGGGCACCTCCATCAGTTCACCCCTCCACTTT	CASRLGTSISSPLHF
TRBV6-6	NA	TRBD1	TRBJ2-7	TGTGCCAGCAGTTACTCGCCAGACAGGGCCGAGCAGTACTTC	CASSYSPDRAEQYF
TRBV3-1/TRBV3-2	NA	NA	TRBJ1-4	TGTGCCAGCAGCCACCTCCCGGGAGGCGGTTCGAATGAAAAACTGTTTTTT	CASSHLPGGGSNEKLFF
TRBV7-9	NA	TRBD1	TRBJ1-2	TGTGCCAGCAGCTTTGGGACAGGGGCATTGAGTGGCTACACCTTC	CASSFGTGALSGYTF
TRBV19	NA	NA	TRBJ1-6	TGTGCCAGTAAGGACAACTATAATTCACCCCTCCACTTT	CASKDNYNSPLHF
TRBV7-2	NA	NA	TRBJ2-2	TGTGCCAGCAGCTCTGGACTGACGAACACCGGGGAGCTGTTTTTT	CASSSGLTNTGELFF
TRBV7-2	few	TRBD1	TRBJ1-2	TGTGCCAGCAGCATCGACAGGGTGGGAGATGGCTACACCTTC	CASSIDRVGDGYTF
TRBV10-3	NA	TRBD1	TRBJ1-5	TGTGCCTCAAGACAGGGTGCCAATCAGCCCCAGCATTTT	CASRQGANQPQHF
TRBV28	NA	NA	TRBJ1-1	TGTGCCAGCAGTCCTCCCGTTGGCGGGGGGCTGGGGATGAACACTGAAGCTTTCTTT	CASSPPVGGGLGMNTEAFF
TRBV19	NA	NA	TRBJ2-3	TGTGCCAGTAGAAGACCGGGTCGCACAGATACGCAGTATTTT	CASRRPGRTDTQYF
TRBV15	NA	NA	TRBJ2-5	TGTGCCACCAGCAGAGACCTAACGGGTAGGGAGACCCAGTACTTC	CATSRDLTGRETQYF